Shown below are 13 T cell receptor beta chains from a single sample sequenced in a study of multiple sclerosis patients with progressive multifocal leukoencephalopathy. Time point of the sample: time of PML onset. Sequenced by immunoSEQ multiplex PCR; TCRdb stores in-frame clones only, minus some. This sample yields tens of thousands of clones, of which approximately 85% are seen a single time; 9.5% to 15% belongs to the top ten. The specimen was PBMCs, collected from a patient treated with natalizumab. Every receptor here comes from a woman aged 25 to 39 with progressive multifocal leukoencephalopathy.

The rearrangement uses TRBV19 and TRBJ1-1, with TRBD1 matching over 12 bases. Germline CDR1 is LNHDA and CDR2 is SQIVND (reference sequence). This CDR3 is built from 15 residues. Unmatched junction bases numbered 3, after V lost 7 bases and J lost 0 bases. For the CDR3, the DNA is TGTGCCAGTACCCGGGACAGGGGGCTGAACACTGAAGCTTTCTTT. Translated: CASTRDRGLNTEAFF.

The chain couples TRBV4-1 to TRBJ1-1; D remains unclear. V gave up 1 base and J gave up 4 bases, with 10 bases separating them. This CDR3 is built from 14 residues. Germline values: CDR1 MGHRA, CDR2 YSYEKL. CDR3: CASSQVFLSTEAFF. CDR3 in DNA: TGCGCCAGCAGCCAAGTATTTCTTAGCACTGAAGCTTTCTTT.

On this clone: The junction differs from germline at one of its ends, possibly a read error. This chain connects TRBV10-3 to TRBJ2-2, with D hard to call. The V gene's germline CDR1 is ENHRY and CDR2 SYGVKD. The CDR3 is made up of 12 amino acids. Written as DNA, the CDR3 is TGTGCCGTCAGTGCCAACACCGGGGAGCTGTTTTTT. It specifies CAVSANTGELFF.

This sequence joins TRBV7-9 and TRBJ2-3, with 12 bases lining up with TRBD2. CDR3 length: 15 residues. Per the germline V gene, CDR1 is SEHNR and CDR2 is FQNEAQ (reference sequence). Losses at the gene ends were 3 bases for V and 3 bases for J; bases not matched to a gene: 1. The CDR3, as DNA: TGTGCCAGCAGCTTCCTAGCGGGGGGGACAGATACGCAGTATTTT. Translated: CASSFLAGGTDTQYF. Drawing the rest from reference TRBV7-9 and TRBJ2-3, the complete variable domain is DTGVSQNPRHKITKRGQNVTFRCDPISEHNRLYWYRQTLGQGPEFLTYFQNEAQLEKSRLLSDRFSAERPKGSFSTLEIQRTEQGDSAMYLCASSFLAGGTDTQYFGPGTRLTVL.

This chain links TRBV11-1 with TRBJ2-2; no clear D gene. This CDR3 has 13 amino acids. Germline V lookup: CDR1 SGHAT, CDR2 FQDESV (reference sequence). The V gene lost 3 bases and the J gene lost 3 bases, with 5 bases spanning the gap. The CDR3 sequence is CASSFIHTGELFF. CDR3 bases: TGTGCCAGCAGCTTTATCCACACCGGGGAGCTGTTTTTT.

This chain joins TRBV5-1 and TRBJ2-7; 11 nucleotides match TRBD2. The germline CDR1 and CDR2 sequences are SGHRS and YFSETQ. This CDR3 is built from 16 residues. V trimming: 0 bases; J trimming: 3 bases; junction bases outside the gene matches: 5. The CDR3 sequence is CASSLAGTSGNYEQYF. CDR3 nucleotide sequence: TGCGCCAGCAGCTTGGCGGGGACTAGCGGCAACTACGAGCAGTACTTC.

The chain uses TRBV7-2 and TRBJ1-2; TRBD1 matches at 11 bases. The CDR3 extends over 14 amino acids. With V trimmed by 8 bases and J by 7 bases, 9 bases remained unmatched. From germline, CDR1 is SGHTA and CDR2 FQGNSA. CDR3 DNA: TGTGCCAGCTCAGGGACAGGGGGAATTAGTGGCTACACCTTC. Protein sequence: CASSGTGGISGYTF.

The gene calls are TRBV9 and TRBJ1-1; D gene uncertain. Germline V lookup: CDR1 SGDLS, CDR2 YYNGEE. With 4 bases removed from V and 1 base from J, the gap between germline ends came to 11 bases. The CDR3 consists of 14 residues. The DNA for the CDR3 is TGTGCCAGCAGCCCCCGGGGAGGGAACACTGAAGCTTTCTTT. This sequence encodes CASSPRGGNTEAFF.

This clone appeared once. The chain uses TRBV29-1 and TRBJ1-2; perhaps TRBD1 as D (5 bases). This CDR3 has 14 residues. V gave up 3 bases and J gave up 7 bases, with 18 bases separating them. Germline CDR1 is SQVTM and CDR2 is ANQGSEA. CDR3 bases: TGCAGCGTTGATTCCGGGACTGGGAGGAGTGGCTACACCTTC. Translated, it gives CSVDSGTGRSGYTF.

The chain joins TRBV5-1 to TRBJ1-2; 11 bases match TRBD1. This CDR3 has 15 residues. The trim removed 1 base at V and 5 bases at J, leaving 4 bases unmatched. Germline CDR1 and CDR2: SGHRS and YFSETQ. The CDR3: CASSLTGQGGYGYTF. The CDR3 DNA sequence: TGCGCCAGCAGCTTGACGGGACAGGGGGGGTATGGCTACACCTTC.

The chain's CDR3 is CASSHRSDTQYF. In DNA, the CDR3 is TGTGCCAGTTCACACAGGTCAGATACGCAGTATTTT. The J gene is TRBJ2-3, the V gene TRBV27; maybe TRBD1 (5 bases). V was clipped by 9 bases and J by 4 bases, with 11 bases between them. The CDR3 has 12 amino acids. Germline lookup yields CDR1 MNHEY and CDR2 SMNVEV (reference sequence).

This clone has just one count. This chain connects TRBV6-5 to TRBJ1-2; a possible D gene is TRBD1 (5 bases). With 0 bases removed from V and 2 bases from J, the gap between germline ends came to 7 bases. CDR1 MNHEY and CDR2 SVGAGI come from the germline V gene. The CDR3 is made up of 14 amino acids. The CDR3 reads CASSYSPGNYGYTF. In DNA, the CDR3 is TGTGCCAGCAGTTACTCGCCAGGGAACTATGGCTACACCTTC.

The V call is TRBV18, the J call TRBJ2-7; 8 bases fit TRBD1. V shed 2 bases and J 6 bases; nucleotides not matched to a gene: 9. Germline CDR1 KGHSH, CDR2 LQKENI. The CDR3 totals 15 residues. CDR3 DNA: TGTGCCAGCTCACCATTACAGGACAGGGCTGGCGAGCAGTACTTC. Translation gives CASSPLQDRAGEQYF.